This TCR beta chain was captured by sequencing in a study of CD8+CD57+ T cells in acquired aplastic anemia. Study details: Quantities of DNA derived from sorted CD4+ and CD8+ cells averaged around 3 ug. There were 9.5 million to 13 million reads, on average, for CD4+ cells from healthy donors.

The CDR3 runs 14 residues. CDR1 is SQVTM and CDR2 is ANQGSEA in the germline V gene. Trimming cost V 1 base and J 10 bases, with 19 bases left between them. According to the study, genomic DNA was the template for TCR beta VDJ and CDR3 profiling. From the reads, TCRdb called clonotypes with MiXCR, one entry per CDR3 protein. The data contain 150,000 or so distinct CDR3 sequences, about 60% of them singletons. This clonotype appeared a few times. The V gene is TRBV29-1, the J gene TRBJ1-1, with D possibly being TRBD1 (6 bases). The TCR comes from a human donor in good health. Source material: sorted CD4+, CD8+, or CD8+CD57+ T cells (not recorded which) from PBMCs. Here the CDR3 reads CSVEGVDGQLAAFF. The CDR3 DNA is TGCAGCGTTGAAGGAGTTGACGGACAGCTAGCAGCTTTCTTT.